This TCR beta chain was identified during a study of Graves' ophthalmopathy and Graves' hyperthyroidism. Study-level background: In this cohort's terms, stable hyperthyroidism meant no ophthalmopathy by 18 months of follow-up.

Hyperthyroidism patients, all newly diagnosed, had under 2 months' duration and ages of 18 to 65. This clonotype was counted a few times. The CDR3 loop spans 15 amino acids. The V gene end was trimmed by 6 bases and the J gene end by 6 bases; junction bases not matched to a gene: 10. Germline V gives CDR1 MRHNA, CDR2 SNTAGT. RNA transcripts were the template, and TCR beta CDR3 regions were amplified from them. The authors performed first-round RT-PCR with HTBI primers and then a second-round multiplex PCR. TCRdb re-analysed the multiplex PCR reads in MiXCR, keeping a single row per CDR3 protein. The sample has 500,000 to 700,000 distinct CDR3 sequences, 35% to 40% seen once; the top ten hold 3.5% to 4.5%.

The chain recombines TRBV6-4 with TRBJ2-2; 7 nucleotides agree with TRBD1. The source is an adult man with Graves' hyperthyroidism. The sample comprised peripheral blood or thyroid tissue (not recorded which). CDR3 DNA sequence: TGTGCCAGCAGAGACGACAGGGTCTCGTCCGGGGAGCTGTTTTTT. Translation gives CASRDDRVSSGELFF.